The 13 T cell receptor beta chains below come from one sample, sequenced in a study of technical replicates of blood from a handful of donors. Using immunoSEQ multiplex PCR, the repertoire was profiled, and TCRdb retains in-frame clones only, with some absent. In the table there are 55,000 to 80,000 clones, roughly 98% of which are singletons. Sample: T cells isolated from PBMCs. These receptor sequences come from a human donor in good health.

V gene TRBV27 combines with J gene TRBJ2-5; 10 bases are a match to TRBD2. The length of the CDR3 is 17 residues. V trimming: 10 bases; J trimming: 4 bases; junction bases outside the gene matches: 18. Germline lookup yields CDR1 MNHEY and CDR2 SMNVEV (reference sequence). The CDR3 region has the DNA TGTGCCACCAGCCCCTTGATCGAGCGGGAGGGCCCAGAGACCCAGTACTTC. It codes for CATSPLIEREGPETQYF.

This clone was picked up a small number of times. This sequence joins TRBV5-5 and TRBJ2-7; tentative D call: TRBD1 (5 bases). Trimming shortened V by 0 bases and J by 4 bases, and 11 bases separated the two germline ends. The CDR3 has 14 amino acids. Germline-derived CDR1 and CDR2 are SGHKS and YYEKEE (reference sequence). Written as DNA, the CDR3 is TGTGCCAGCAGCTTGGAAGGGGAAAGGTACGAGCAGTACTTC. This encodes CASSLEGERYEQYF.

The chain's CDR3 is CASSYSTRETQYF. The CDR3 DNA reads as TGTGCCAGCAGTTACTCGACTAGAGAGACCCAGTACTTC. This chain uses TRBV6-5 with TRBJ2-5; possible D gene TRBD2, 6 bases. CDR3 length equals 13 residues. Trimming cost V 0 bases and J 4 bases, with 6 bases left between them. Germline lookup yields CDR1 MNHEY and CDR2 SVGAGI.

The chain has TRBV5-1 and TRBJ2-2, with TRBD2 identical over 8 bases. The V and J ends lost 0 bases and 7 bases, in that order; junction bases with no gene match: 2. The germline gives CDR1 SGHRS, CDR2 YFSETQ. The CDR3 runs 14 residues. The CDR3: CASSLDLAGGELFF. CDR3 nucleotide sequence: TGCGCCAGCAGCTTGGATCTAGCGGGCGGGGAGCTGTTTTTT.

This chain links TRBV27 with TRBJ2-7; D is possibly TRBD1 (6 bases). This CDR3 spans 19 amino acids. Per germline, CDR1 MNHEY and CDR2 SMNVEV (reference sequence). Trimming left V 3 bases short and J 2 bases short, with 26 bases between. DNA for the CDR3: TGTGCCAGCAGTTTGCGTGAGGGCAGGGACACTCCAGAGACCTACGAGCAGTACTTC. Translation gives CASSLREGRDTPETYEQYF.

V and J are TRBV29-1 and TRBJ2-1; the D gene is possibly TRBD1 (6 bases). Germline CDR1 reads SQVTM; CDR2 reads ANQGSEA. V lost 6 bases, J lost 4 bases, and 16 bases lay in between. This CDR3 is built from 14 residues. In DNA form, the CDR3 reads TGCAGCGTACAACCTCGGACAGCTTACAATGAGCAGTTCTTC. This encodes CSVQPRTAYNEQFF.

The V call is TRBV21-1, the J call TRBJ1-1; TRBD1 is the table's D call and was not checked against the DNA. TRBV21-1 is classified as a pseudogene. The CDR3 covers 15 residues. CDR3 in DNA: TGTGCCAGCAGCAAAGGTTTCAGGGTAAGTGGTGAAGCTTTCTTT. Translation: CASSKGFRVSGEAFF.

The rearrangement links TRBV9 to TRBJ1-2; TRBD1 agrees at 11 bases. Losses at the gene ends were 4 bases for V and 3 bases for J; bases not matched to a gene: 2. This CDR3 has 14 amino acids. The germline V gene has CDR1 SGDLS and CDR2 YYNGEE. Written as DNA, the CDR3 is TGTGCCAGCAGCACGGGACAGGGGGACTATGGCTACACCTTC. Its translation: CASSTGQGDYGYTF.

This clone was counted once. The gene calls are TRBV11-2 and TRBJ2-3; perhaps TRBD1 as D (5 bases). Germline V gene sequence: CDR1 SGHAT, CDR2 FQNNGV. The CDR3 totals 14 residues. Trimming shortened V by 5 bases and J by 4 bases, and 13 bases separated the two germline ends. CDR3 in amino acids: CASSIPGKPDTQYF. The CDR3 nucleotides are TGTGCCAGCAGCATCCCAGGGAAGCCAGATACGCAGTATTTT.

This chain links TRBV5-1 with TRBJ2-5; D ambiguous. Germline V CDR1 and CDR2: SGHRS, YFSETQ. Trimming shortened V by 4 bases and J by 5 bases, and 9 bases separated the two germline ends. The CDR3 covers 12 residues. The CDR3 loop reads CASSPARETQYF. CDR3 coding DNA: TGCGCCAGCAGCCCCGCCCGGGAGACCCAGTACTTC.

This rearrangement joins TRBV4-1 to TRBJ2-5, with 8 positions matching TRBD2. The CDR3 totals 15 residues. CDR1 MGHRA and CDR2 YSYEKL come from the germline V gene. J lost 2 bases, V lost 2 bases, and 4 bases had no gene match. CDR3 nucleotide sequence: TGCGCCAGCAGCCAAATACTAGCGGTACAAGAGACCCAGTACTTC. The encoded protein is CASSQILAVQETQYF.

The chain employs TRBV6-5 and TRBJ2-5; TRBD2 is a possible D gene (5 bases). Germline V lookup: CDR1 MNHEY, CDR2 SVGAGI. Trimming stripped 2 bases from V and 5 bases from J, with 15 bases between. The CDR3 has 15 residues. CDR3 in DNA: TGTGCCAGCAGTTACCGGCTAGCTGAAAGGGAGACCCAGTACTTC. It encodes CASSYRLAERETQYF.

The genes are TRBV20-1 and TRBJ1-2; D is possibly TRBD1 (6 bases). Looked up from germline, CDR1 is DFQATT and CDR2 is SNEGSKA (reference sequence). The CDR3 covers 11 residues. CDR3 in DNA: TGCAGCACAAGGGGGAGTCCTGGCTACACCTTC. Its protein is CSTRGSPGYTF.